This T cell receptor (beta chain) was identified in a study of cytomegalovirus exposure and HLA in healthy donors. On this clone: As yet, its antigen is unknown.

The study, taken as a whole, reports: Earlier findings revealed that most TCR beta V segments proved productive either about 87% or about 30% of the time. At a 0.05 false discovery rate, a later analysis found approximately 15,000 TCR beta sequences to be associated with HLA alleles. Across HLA loci, a later analysis found differing TCR association rates, with DRB1 most and HLA-C fewest.

The PCR employed 60 Vbeta primers together with 13 Jbeta primers. TCRdb's table, derived via immunoSEQ multiplex PCR, lists solely in-frame clones and lacks some. The sample has 150,000 to 180,000 clones, 70% to 80% seen once. This CDR3 is built from 13 residues. Germline CDR1 and CDR2: MNHEY and SVGAGI. V was clipped by 5 bases and J by 6 bases, with 13 bases between them. The source material was PBMCs. V gene TRBV6-5 combines with J gene TRBJ1-2; D gene unclear. This TCR was recovered from a man aged 30 to 45 in good health and CMV-seropositive. CDR3 coding DNA: TGTGCCAGCAGTACCTTGTACGGGGATGGCTACACCTTC. Protein: CASSTLYGDGYTF.